This TCR beta chain was identified in a study of glioma-infiltrating T cells. This clonotype appeared a few times. TCR alpha and beta CDR3 regions were amplified from RNA using iRepertoire nested multiplex PCR. TCRdb reanalysed the multiplex PCR reads using MiXCR and keeps one entry per CDR3 protein. The sample lists roughly 120,000 distinct CDR3 sequences; less than 30% were seen once. The V gene end was trimmed by 0 bases and the J gene end by 6 bases; junction bases not matched to a gene: 4. From germline, CDR1 is SGHRS and CDR2 YFSETQ. CDR3 size: 15 residues. The sequenced material came from glioma tissue, nonneoplastic brain tissue, or PBMCs (not recorded which). This chain uses TRBV5-1 with TRBJ2-1, with 9 positions matching TRBD1. The source is a human donor with low-grade glioma or glioblastoma, undergoing nonglioma brain surgery, or in good health (not recorded which). The CDR3 region has the DNA TGCGCCAGCAGCTTGGAGCGGACAGGGGTCAATGAGCAGTTCTTC. It translates to CASSLERTGVNEQFF.